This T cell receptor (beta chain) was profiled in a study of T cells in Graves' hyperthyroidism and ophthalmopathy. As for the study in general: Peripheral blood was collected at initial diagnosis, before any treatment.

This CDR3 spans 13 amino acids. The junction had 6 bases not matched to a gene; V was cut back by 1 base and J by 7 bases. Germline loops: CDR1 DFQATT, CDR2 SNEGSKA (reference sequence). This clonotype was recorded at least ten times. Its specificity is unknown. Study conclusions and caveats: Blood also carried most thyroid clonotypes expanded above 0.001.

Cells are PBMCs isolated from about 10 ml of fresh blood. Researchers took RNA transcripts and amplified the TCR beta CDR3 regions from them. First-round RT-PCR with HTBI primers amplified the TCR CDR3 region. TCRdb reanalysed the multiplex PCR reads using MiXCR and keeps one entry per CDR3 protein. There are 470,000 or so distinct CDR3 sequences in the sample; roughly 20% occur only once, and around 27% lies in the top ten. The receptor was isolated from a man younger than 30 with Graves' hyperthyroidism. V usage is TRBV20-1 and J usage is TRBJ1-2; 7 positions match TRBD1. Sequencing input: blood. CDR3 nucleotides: TGCAGTGCTAGAGGGCAAGGGGGCGGTGGCTACACCTTC. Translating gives CSARGQGGGGYTF.